The clone carrying this T cell receptor beta chain came up a few times. Its antigen is unidentified. Then a second PCR, running roughly 7 to 11 cycles, was carried out with a sample-barcoded 5' primer and a J-beta primer mix. MiXCR, applied by TCRdb to the 5' RACE reads, yields one record per CDR3 protein. Here the sample spans 800,000 to 950,000 distinct CDR3 sequences, 25% to 35% being singletons. The data stem from a study of blood T cells in healthy people across ages. Each donor supplied about 9.6 milliliters of peripheral blood. Findings and limits, study-wide: Strongly correlated with naive T cell percentage was TCR beta diversity.

These records were also assigned to another study, of T cells of mothers and their children.

The sequencing sample was made of blood. The source of this sequence is a woman between 35 and 50 years old in good health.

CDR3 DNA: TGTGCTAGTGGAAGATATCGGGATACGCAGTATTTT. Its protein product is CASGRYRDTQYF. This chain links TRBV12-5 with TRBJ2-3, with D unresolved. CDR1 and CDR2 (germline): LGHNT, FRNRAP. The CDR3 totals 12 residues. V was clipped by 6 bases and J by 6 bases, with 10 bases between them.